This T cell receptor (beta chain) was sequenced during a study of CD8 T cells in Susac syndrome. The patients serving as multiple sclerosis controls were treatment-naive. They had stable or active relapsing-remitting disease and fulfilled revised McDonald criteria. Negative isolation yielded CD4+ and CD8+ T cells, and FACS enriched TEMRA cells. The RNA, roughly 0.45 to 1 ug, was put through reverse transcription using random hexamers. The amplification used immunoSEQ multiplex PCR on TCR beta CDR3; it spanned 54 Vbeta and 13 Jbeta. MiXCR, run by TCRdb on the immunoSEQ multiplex PCR reads, gives a single entry per CDR3 protein. The sample lists 150,000 to 250,000 distinct CDR3 sequences; roughly 95% were seen once. Losses at the gene ends were 3 bases for V and 2 bases for J; bases not matched to a gene: 6. This CDR3 is 14 amino acids long. CDR1 and CDR2 from the germline V gene are SQVTM and ANQGSEA.

Sequenced input: CD4+ T cells from PBMCs. The V and J genes are TRBV29-1 and TRBJ2-7; 8 bases align to TRBD2. The clonotype was recovered from a human donor with multiple sclerosis. This chain's CDR3 is CSVEGSGSPYEQYF. CDR3 sequence (DNA): TGCAGCGTTGAGGGAAGCGGGAGCCCCTACGAGCAGTACTTC.